The 16 T cell receptor beta chains below come from one sample, sequenced in a study of identical twins. A single record per CDR3 protein comes from TCRdb applying MiXCR to the 5' RACE reads. The profile shows under 900,000 distinct CDR3 sequences, more than 9% of them singletons. These same records also appear under a second study, on yellow fever vaccine responses in identical twins.

Sequenced material: PBMCs. These receptors were taken from a woman under 30 in good health.

Only a few counts were recorded for this clonotype. The chain is built from TRBV7-3 and TRBJ2-2; D possibly matches TRBD1 or TRBD2 (5 bases each). Germline loops: CDR1 SGHTA, CDR2 FQGTGA. The CDR3 has 15 residues. V was pared by 5 bases and J by 3 bases, with 13 bases between. CDR3 amino acids: CASSKGLGDTGELFF. CDR3 nucleotides: TGTGCCAGCAGCAAGGGGTTGGGGGACACCGGGGAGCTGTTTTTT.

Ten or more counts support this clonotype. The rearrangement links TRBV7-3 to TRBJ1-1; 9 nucleotides align to TRBD1. Trimming at V came to 5 bases and at J to 4 bases, leaving 5 bases not matched to a gene. This CDR3 has 14 residues. Germline CDR1 reads SGHTA; CDR2 reads FQGTGA. CDR3 in amino acids: CASSLQGASTEAFF. In DNA, the CDR3 is TGTGCCAGCAGCCTACAGGGGGCGAGCACTGAAGCTTTCTTT. The full variable domain, with the rest looked up from reference TRBV7-3 and TRBJ1-1, is GAGVSQTPSNKVTEKGKYVELRCDPISGHTALYWYRQSLGQGPEFLIYFQGTGAADDSGLPNDRFFAVRPEGSVSTLKIQRTERGDSAVYLCASSLQGASTEAFFGQGTRLTVV.

Only a few counts were recorded for this clonotype. The chain has TRBV6-1 and TRBJ2-1; 7 bases match TRBD1. The CDR3 has 16 amino acids. CDR1 and CDR2 from the germline V gene are MNHNS and SASEGT. With 7 bases clipped from V and 0 bases from J, the junction kept 9 bases outside the gene matches. Written as DNA, the CDR3 is TGTGCCAGCACAGAAACAGGGGCAAGCTCCTACAATGAGCAGTTCTTC. It encodes CASTETGASSYNEQFF.

This chain links TRBV20-1 with TRBJ1-2; D call uncertain. Germline CDR1 reads DFQATT; CDR2 reads SNEGSKA (reference sequence). CDR3 length: 14 amino acids. V was clipped by 3 bases and J by 1 base, with 12 bases between them. CDR3: CSARVLGINYGYTF. Here the CDR3 DNA reads TGCAGTGCTAGGGTCCTCGGCATTAACTATGGCTACACCTTC.

This clonotype showed up just a few times. V usage is TRBV12-3 or TRBV12-4 and J usage is TRBJ2-2; weak D call: TRBD1 (6 bases). V was shortened by 5 bases and J by 4 bases, with 17 bases between the two germline ends. This CDR3 has 16 amino acids. The CDR3 is CASSSTYTGTTGELFF. The DNA of the CDR3 is TGTGCCAGCAGTAGCACATATACAGGGACCACCGGGGAGCTGTTTTTT.

In nucleotides, the CDR3 is TGTGCCACCGCGACTAGCGGGGCCCATGGAGATACGCAGTATTTT. Amino acids: CATATSGAHGDTQYF. This chain uses TRBV19 with TRBJ2-3, with 11 bases aligning to TRBD2. CDR1 is LNHDA and CDR2 is SQIVND in the germline V gene (reference sequence). CDR3 length: 15 residues. V lost 10 bases to trimming and J lost 5 bases; unmatched junction nucleotides: 11.

The J gene is TRBJ1-3, the V gene TRBV7-9, with a weak D call TRBD1 (6 bases). Between the trimmed V and J ends, which lost 5 bases and 0 bases, there was a span of 14 bases. Germline CDR1 is SEHNR and CDR2 is FQNEAQ (reference sequence). This CDR3 is built from 16 residues. The CDR3 sequence: CASSPRLDSSGNTIYF. CDR3 in DNA: TGTGCCAGCAGCCCCCGGCTGGACAGCTCTGGAAACACCATATATTTT.

The V call is TRBV20-1, the J call TRBJ2-3, with D possibly matching TRBD1 (6 bases). The ends were cut back, 5 bases at V and 0 bases at J, with 18 bases in the middle. The CDR3 totals 16 residues. CDR1 is DFQATT and CDR2 is SNEGSKA in the germline V gene (reference sequence). The CDR3 sequence is CSAPPGPRGSTDTQYF. In DNA, the CDR3 is TGCAGTGCTCCCCCGGGACCTAGGGGGAGCACAGATACGCAGTATTTT.

This chain joins TRBV5-1 and TRBJ2-5; either TRBD1 or TRBD2 may fit D (5 bases each). Germline values: CDR1 SGHRS, CDR2 YFSETQ. The CDR3 consists of 15 residues. V dropped 0 bases and J dropped 4 bases, with 13 bases sitting between them. The CDR3 nucleotides are TGCGCCAGCAGCTTGGCCTTGGGGGTGCGAGAGACCCAGTACTTC. Its translation: CASSLALGVRETQYF.

This clonotype was seen a handful of times. This rearrangement joins TRBV12-3 or TRBV12-4 to TRBJ2-7; D call uncertain. Trimming cost V 3 bases and J 2 bases, with 8 bases left between them. The CDR3 spans 13 residues. CDR3 residues: CASSFGNPYEQYV. As DNA, the CDR3 is TGTGCCAGCAGTTTCGGCAACCCCTACGAGCAGTACGTC.

The chain employs TRBV7-2 and TRBJ2-5; tentative D call: TRBD1 (5 bases). The germline V and J ends were trimmed by 1 base and 9 bases, with 6 bases remaining between them. Germline V lookup: CDR1 SGHTA, CDR2 FQGNSA. The length of the CDR3 is 11 residues. This CDR3 is CASSLEGSQYF. CDR3 in DNA: TGTGCCAGCAGCTTAGAGGGGTCCCAGTACTTC. Full variable domain (rest looked up from reference TRBV7-2 and TRBJ2-5): GAGVSQSPSNKVTEKGKDVELRCDPISGHTALYWYRQSLGQGLEFLIYFQGNSAPDKSGLPSDRFSAERTGGSVSTLTIQRTQQEDSAVYLCASSLEGSQYFGPGTRLLVL.

This clonotype appeared a few times. The chain combines TRBV12-3 or TRBV12-4 with TRBJ2-1; 9 bases align to TRBD2. This CDR3 is 14 amino acids long. The ends lost 8 bases at V and 10 bases at J; junction bases unmatched: 12. CDR3 sequence: CASGRREGLEEQFF. Here the CDR3 DNA reads TGTGCCAGCGGCCGGCGGGAGGGCCTCGAGGAGCAGTTCTTC.

Notes on this clonotype: This may come from a read error, since a much larger clone is one base off. Given the absence of the conserved phenylalanine or tryptophan at the CDR3 end, a read error is likely. The chain is built from TRBV5-1 and TRBJ2-7, with D unclear. The CDR3 totals 13 residues. Trimming stripped 2 bases from V and 0 bases from J, with 6 bases between. Germline V gene sequence: CDR1 SGHRS, CDR2 YFSETQ. CDR3 bases: TGCGCCAGCAGCTTTATCAGCTCCTACGAGCAGTACCTC. Amino acids: CASSFISSYEQYL.

J is TRBJ2-1 and V is TRBV7-6; D gene uncertain. CDR3 length: 16 amino acids. Germline CDR1 and CDR2: SGHVS and FNYEAQ. Trimming shortened V by 1 base and J by 0 bases, and 10 bases separated the two germline ends. The CDR3 nucleotides read TGTGCCAGCAGCTTAGGAAGTAAGAGCTCCTACAATGAGCAGTTCTTC. Protein product: CASSLGSKSSYNEQFF.

The chain employs TRBV28 and TRBJ2-3; possible D gene TRBD1, 6 bases. The CDR3 loop spans 15 amino acids. V lost 6 bases and J 2 bases, leaving 15 bases between the germline ends. Per the germline V gene, CDR1 is MDHEN and CDR2 is SYDVKM. The CDR3 reads CASSAGTQFTDTQYF. The CDR3, as DNA: TGTGCCAGCAGCGCCGGGACACAGTTCACAGATACGCAGTATTTT. Drawing the rest from reference TRBV28 and TRBJ2-3, the complete variable domain is DVKVTQSSRYLVKRTGEKVFLECVQDMDHENMFWYRQDPGLGLRLIYFSYDVKMKEKGDIPEGYSVSREKKERFSLILESASTNQTSMYLCASSAGTQFTDTQYFGPGTRLTVL.

This rearrangement joins TRBV20-1 to TRBJ2-5; TRBD1 aligns across 9 bases. This CDR3 comprises 15 residues. CDR1 DFQATT and CDR2 SNEGSKA come from the germline V gene (reference sequence). The ends lost 4 bases at V and 1 base at J; junction bases unmatched: 7. The CDR3 here is CSANGDREIQETQYF. CDR3 nucleotides: TGCAGTGCTAATGGGGACAGGGAGATCCAAGAGACCCAGTACTTC.